The rows below give T cell receptor beta chains drawn from one sample of a study of technical replicates of blood from a few donors. Libraries were prepared by immunoSEQ multiplex PCR; TCRdb keeps only in-frame clonotypes and omits some of them. Among roughly 87,000 clones, about 91% were seen once, and the ten largest hold about 0.39%. Sequencing used T cells isolated from PBMCs. Receptor source: a human donor in good health. The CDR3 runs from the conserved cysteine through the conserved F or W. The D gene is left open where the match is weak. The listing skips clone size in some rows; elsewhere it reads once, few, many or a size class.

TRBJ2-7 TRBD2 15 TRBV11-2 NA CASSLLSGDSYEQYF TGTGCCAGCAGCTTACTCAGCGGGGACTCCTACGAGCAGTACTTC
TRBJ1-3 TRBD1 15 TRBV19 NA CASSRGQPSGNTIYF TGTGCCAGTAGTCGGGGACAGCCCTCTGGAAACACCATATATTTT
TRBJ1-5 NA 16 TRBV7-3 NA CASSLNFYRGAKPQHF TGTGCCAGCAGCTTAAATTTTTATCGGGGGGCGAAGCCCCAGCATTTT
TRBJ1-1 NA 11 TRBV5-4 NA CASSSLNEAFF TGTGCCAGCAGCTCACTTAATGAAGCTTTCTTT
TRBJ2-1 NA 14 TRBV6-5 NA CASSYSAGLEEQFF TGTGCCAGCAGTTACTCGGCGGGACTCGAGGAGCAGTTCTTC
TRBJ2-3 TRBD2 15 TRBV6-5 NA CASSYIAGEADTQYF TGTGCCAGCAGCTATATAGCGGGAGAGGCAGATACGCAGTATTTT
TRBJ1-5 NA 16 TRBV7-6 NA CASSLEGGSVYQPQHF TGTGCCAGCAGCTTAGAAGGAGGCTCGGTGTATCAGCCCCAGCATTTT
TRBJ1-5 NA 14 TRBV30 few CAWSVFHSNQPQHF TGTGCCTGGAGTGTTTTCCATAGCAATCAGCCCCAGCATTTT
TRBJ2-2 NA 17 TRBV4-1 NA CASSHNGRGPGTGELFF TGCGCCAGCAGCCACAATGGGAGAGGACCCGGCACCGGGGAGCTGTTTTTT
TRBJ1-1 NA 11 TRBV6-5 NA CASRGGTEAFF TGTGCCAGCCGGGGAGGGACTGAAGCTTTCTTT
TRBJ2-7 TRBD2 15 TRBV7-8 NA CASSWSGRTLYEQYF TGTGCCAGCAGTTGGAGCGGGAGGACCCTTTACGAGCAGTACTTC
TRBJ2-3 TRBD2 17 TRBV5-5 NA CASSSERTSVSTDTQYF TGTGCCAGCAGCTCAGAGCGGACTAGCGTAAGCACAGATACGCAGTATTTT
TRBJ2-1 TRBD1 14 TRBV15 NA CATSGGMTGGFQFF TGTGCCACCAGCGGAGGAATGACAGGGGGCTTCCAGTTCTTC
TRBJ1-2 TRBD1 12 TRBV6-5 NA CASSRTGEGYTF TGTGCCAGCAGCCGGACAGGGGAAGGCTACACCTTC
TRBJ2-5 NA 16 TRBV4-3 NA CASSQYGQTYQETQYF TGCGCCAGCAGCCAGTACGGACAGACGTACCAAGAGACCCAGTACTTC
TRBJ1-1 NA 14 TRBV9 NA CASSVQGMNTEAFF TGTGCCAGCAGCGTTCAGGGCATGAACACTGAAGCTTTCTTT
TRBJ2-5 NA 14 TRBV7-3 once CASSLTGGRETQYF TGTGCCAGCAGCTTGACAGGCGGGCGGGAGACCCAGTACTTC
TRBJ1-2 NA 14 TRBV4-1 NA CASSPPSGYYGYTF TGCGCCAGCAGCCCCCCCTCGGGATACTATGGCTACACCTTC
TRBJ2-7 TRBD2 17 TRBV5-1 NA CASSLDPSGGNSYEQYF TGCGCCAGCAGCTTGGATCCTAGCGGCGGGAACTCCTACGAGCAGTACTTC
TRBJ2-3 NA 15 TRBV10-3 NA CAISESGGSTDTQYF TGTGCCATCAGTGAGTCGGGGGGAAGCACAGATACGCAGTATTTT
TRBJ2-5 NA 13 TRBV19 NA CASSPTNFETQYF TGTGCCAGTAGTCCAACCAACTTCGAGACCCAGTACTTC
TRBJ1-2 NA 15 TRBV28 NA CASSLLAGANYGYTF TGTGCCAGCAGCCTCTTAGCGGGCGCTAACTATGGCTACACCTTC
TRBJ2-3 TRBD2 15 TRBV30 NA CAWSVLGGSTDTQYF TGTGCCTGGAGTGTCTTGGGCGGGAGTACAGATACGCAGTATTTT
TRBJ1-2 NA 14 TRBV5-1 NA CASSPGTHNYGYTF TGCGCCAGCAGCCCCGGGACTCATAACTATGGCTACACCTTC
TRBJ1-4 NA 14 TRBV6-5 NA CASRRGVWSEKLFF TGTGCCAGCAGGAGAGGAGTTTGGAGTGAAAAACTGTTTTTT
TRBJ1-3 NA 15 TRBV15 NA CATSAYRDTGNTIYF TGTGCCACCAGCGCATACCGGGACACTGGAAACACCATATATTTT
TRBJ1-5 NA 15 TRBV5-6 NA CASSFWSGSNQPQHF TGTGCCAGCAGCTTCTGGTCAGGGAGCAATCAGCCCCAGCATTTT
TRBJ2-7 TRBD1 14 TRBV7-9 NA CASSQSQGADEQYF TGTGCCAGCAGCCAATCCCAGGGGGCCGACGAGCAGTACTTC
TRBJ2-7 TRBD1 12 TRBV2 NA CATGTGAYEQYF TGTGCCACCGGGACAGGGGCTTACGAGCAGTACTTC
TRBJ2-3 TRBD2 16 TRBV7-8 NA CASSPRLAGVGDTQYF TGTGCCAGCAGCCCGCGACTAGCGGGAGTGGGAGATACGCAGTATTTT
TRBJ2-7 NA 14 TRBV5-6 NA CASSLEYTTYEQYF TGTGCCAGCAGCTTAGAATACACTACCTACGAGCAGTACTTC
TRBJ2-3 TRBD1 14 TRBV2 once CASATGQGPDTQYF TGTGCCAGCGCCACGGGACAGGGGCCAGATACGCAGTATTTT
TRBJ2-1 TRBD2 19 TRBV4-1 NA CASSERLAGRSSSYNEQFF TGCGCCAGCAGTGAGCGGCTAGCGGGACGGTCGAGCTCCTACAATGAGCAGTTCTTC
TRBJ2-7 NA 15 TRBV7-3 once CASSLQGNAGNEQYF TGTGCCAGCAGCCTACAGGGAAATGCAGGAAACGAGCAGTACTTC